This note documents a single TCR beta chain sequence. Its antigen remains unknown. This sample is part of a study of early T cells in non-severe SARS-CoV-2 infection. For the study at large: RNA in bulk from unsorted whole blood was sequenced, and chains were unpaired.

V gave up 1 base and J gave up 9 bases; unmatched junction bases: 9. The CDR3 has 15 residues. CDR1 is DFQATT and CDR2 is SNEGSKA in the germline V gene (reference sequence). In the library, individual cDNA molecules carried attached unique molecular identifiers. Using its own MiXCR run on the 5' RACE reads, TCRdb lists one record per CDR3 protein. The sample lists over 50,000 distinct CDR3 sequences, less than 9.5% occurring once. Whole-study results and caveats: Comparison of clonotypes with VDJdb favored anti-spike CD8 responses while missing private and CD4 specificities.

Sequencing input: whole blood. The sequence derives from an adult who was a healthcare worker with PCR-confirmed SARS-CoV-2 infection or an uninfected control (not recorded which). This chain uses TRBV20-1 with TRBJ2-1, with 10 bases aligning to TRBD2. The CDR3 coding sequence is TGCAGTGCTAGAGGTGCTAGCGGGGGATGGGTTGAGCAGTTCTTC. It specifies CSARGASGGWVEQFF.